These 16 T cell receptor beta chains originate from one sample sequenced in a study of blood T cell repertoires in COVID-19. Repertoires were generated with immunoSEQ multiplex PCR, while TCRdb's copy carries only in-frame clones and drops some. The data contain roughly 130,000 clones, 90% of them seen just once; the ten biggest clones take up about 4%. The specimen was peripheral blood. Receptors originate from a middle-aged man with active COVID-19.

The chain joins TRBV6-2 or TRBV6-3 to TRBJ2-3; 11 bases match TRBD2. With 6 bases clipped from V and 0 bases from J, the junction kept 5 bases outside the gene matches. From germline, CDR1 is MNHEY and CDR2 SVGEGT. This CDR3 spans 16 amino acids. The CDR3 sequence: CASSPIAGGSTDTQYF. Written as DNA, the CDR3 is TGTGCCAGCAGCCCCATAGCGGGAGGGAGCACAGATACGCAGTATTTT.

The rearrangement links TRBV5-1 to TRBJ1-5; no clear D. Germline V gene data show CDR1 as SGHRS and CDR2 as YFSETQ. V was cut by 4 bases and J by 3 bases, with 8 bases left in between. This CDR3 is built from 13 residues. The DNA for the CDR3 is TGCGCCAGCAGCCTGTCTCCCAATCAGCCCCAGCATTTT. This gives the protein CASSLSPNQPQHF.

The chain has TRBV7-9 and TRBJ2-2; D is uncertain. Germline V gene data show CDR1 as SEHNR and CDR2 as FQNEAQ (reference sequence). V dropped 3 bases and J dropped 3 bases, with 5 bases sitting between them. This CDR3 is built from 13 residues. CDR3 sequence (DNA): TGTGCCAGCAGCTTGGCATACACCGGGGAGCTGTTTTTT. It specifies CASSLAYTGELFF.

V is TRBV19 and J is TRBJ1-5, with 7 bases aligning to TRBD1. Germline V lookup: CDR1 LNHDA, CDR2 SQIVND (reference sequence). The CDR3 runs 16 residues. Trimming removed 4 bases from V and 4 bases from J; junction bases left unmatched: 10. The DNA of the CDR3 is TGTGCCAGTAGTACTATAAAACAGGGGACGAATCAGCCCCAGCATTTT. Protein: CASSTIKQGTNQPQHF.

This rearrangement joins TRBV18 to TRBJ1-4; 7 bases match TRBD1. This CDR3 has 18 amino acids. The germline V gene encodes CDR1 KGHSH and CDR2 LQKENI. Losses at the gene ends were 4 bases for V and 1 base for J; bases not matched to a gene: 12. CDR3 DNA sequence: TGTGCCAGCTCACTCGGGACAGCCTCCTGGGGAACTAATGAAAAACTGTTTTTT. Translation: CASSLGTASWGTNEKLFF.

The chain employs TRBV18 and TRBJ2-1; D perhaps matches TRBD2 (5 bases). V was trimmed by 4 bases and J by 7 bases, leaving 14 bases between them. Germline V CDR1 and CDR2: KGHSH, LQKENI. The CDR3 extends over 14 amino acids. The CDR3 loop is CASSQLGGRNEQFF. The CDR3 nucleotides are TGTGCCAGCTCACAACTAGGCGGGCGGAATGAGCAGTTCTTC.

V usage is TRBV19 and J usage is TRBJ2-1; the D is unclear. The ends were cut back, 1 base at V and 0 bases at J, with 7 bases in the middle. Germline CDR1 reads LNHDA; CDR2 reads SQIVND (reference sequence). The CDR3 sequence is 15 residues long. The CDR3 nucleotides read TGTGCCAGTAGTATAGGTAGGAGCTCCTACAATGAGCAGTTCTTC. It translates to CASSIGRSSYNEQFF.

The gene calls are TRBV11-2 and TRBJ2-2; no clear D. Trimming left V 0 bases short and J 3 bases short, with 5 bases between. CDR3 length equals 14 residues. Germline V gene sequence: CDR1 SGHAT, CDR2 FQNNGV. The CDR3, as DNA: TGTGCCAGCAGCTTAGACGGAGACACCGGGGAGCTGTTTTTT. This gives the protein CASSLDGDTGELFF.

This clone was recorded once. The chain joins TRBV11-1 to TRBJ2-1; no clear D gene. The CDR3 runs 15 residues. Trimming cost V 2 bases and J 0 bases, with 8 bases left between them. Germline V gene lookup returns CDR1 SGHAT and CDR2 FQDESV (reference sequence). The CDR3 spells CASSLSRSSYNEQFF. The DNA of the CDR3 is TGTGCCAGCAGCTTATCTAGAAGCTCCTACAATGAGCAGTTCTTC.

The CDR3, as DNA: TGTGCCAGCTCAGTTGGACATTATAGCAATCAGCCCCAGCATTTT. Residues: CASSVGHYSNQPQHF. The chain employs TRBV18 and TRBJ1-5, with D tentatively TRBD1 (5 bases). V lost 5 bases, J lost 0 bases, and 11 bases lay in between. The CDR3 extends over 15 amino acids. The germline CDR1 and CDR2 sequences are KGHSH and LQKENI.

This chain links TRBV5-1 with TRBJ1-1; possibly TRBD1 for D (5 bases). V was clipped by 6 bases and J by 3 bases, with 15 bases between them. CDR3 length: 14 amino acids. The V gene's germline CDR1 is SGHRS and CDR2 YFSETQ. Here the CDR3 DNA reads TGCGCCAGCAAAAGGGCGGAGGGGCACACTGAAGCTTTCTTT. It encodes CASKRAEGHTEAFF.

The V gene is TRBV15, the J gene TRBJ2-7, with D possibly TRBD1 on 6 matching bases. The CDR3 length is 17 residues. The V end lost 0 bases, the J end lost 0 bases, and 15 bases lay between the germline ends. Germline CDR1 is LNHNV and CDR2 is YYDKDF (reference sequence). Here the CDR3 reads CATSRDSRGGYSYEQYF. Here the CDR3 DNA reads TGTGCCACCAGCAGAGATTCCAGGGGTGGGTACTCCTACGAGCAGTACTTC.

With respect to this clone: At the DNA level, this CDR3 is encoded by other sequences in the same sample as well. The chain joins TRBV18 to TRBJ2-5; D gene ambiguous. The CDR3 sequence is 13 residues long. Trimming shortened V by 2 bases and J by 3 bases, and 7 bases separated the two germline ends. Per germline, CDR1 KGHSH and CDR2 LQKENI. The CDR3 DNA follows: TGTGCCAGCTCACCAGGGCAGAAAGAGACCCAGTACTTC. Amino acid sequence: CASSPGQKETQYF. Complete variable domain (other parts from reference TRBV18 and TRBJ2-5): NAGVMQNPRHLVRRRGQEARLRCSPMKGHSHVYWYRQLPEEGLKFMVYLQKENIIDESGMPKERFSAEFPKEGPSILRIQQVVRGDSAAYFCASSPGQKETQYFGPGTRLLVL.

The chain joins TRBV12-3 or TRBV12-4 to TRBJ2-2; no reliable D call. The CDR3 totals 12 residues. Trimming cost V 3 bases and J 8 bases, with 7 bases left between them. CDR3 DNA: TGTGCCAGCAGTTTGCGCGGTGGGGAGCTGTTTTTT. Translating gives CASSLRGGELFF.

The chain employs TRBV24-1 and TRBJ2-2, with D perhaps TRBD2 (6 bases). V lost 3 bases and J 4 bases, leaving 8 bases between the germline ends. Germline V gene data show CDR1 as KGHDR and CDR2 as SFDVKD. The CDR3 sequence is 14 residues long. The DNA for the CDR3 is TGTGCCACCAGTGATCCGCGGGGCACCGGGGAGCTGTTTTTT. It specifies CATSDPRGTGELFF.

This clone was observed a single time. The rearrangement uses TRBV4-1 and TRBJ2-5; 9 bases line up with TRBD1. Germline V gives CDR1 MGHRA, CDR2 YSYEKL. Trimming at V came to 1 base and at J to 3 bases, leaving 3 bases not matched to a gene. CDR3 size: 15 residues. Here the CDR3 DNA reads TGCGCCAGCAGCCAAGTGGGGACAGGGAAAGAGACCCAGTACTTC. Its protein is CASSQVGTGKETQYF.